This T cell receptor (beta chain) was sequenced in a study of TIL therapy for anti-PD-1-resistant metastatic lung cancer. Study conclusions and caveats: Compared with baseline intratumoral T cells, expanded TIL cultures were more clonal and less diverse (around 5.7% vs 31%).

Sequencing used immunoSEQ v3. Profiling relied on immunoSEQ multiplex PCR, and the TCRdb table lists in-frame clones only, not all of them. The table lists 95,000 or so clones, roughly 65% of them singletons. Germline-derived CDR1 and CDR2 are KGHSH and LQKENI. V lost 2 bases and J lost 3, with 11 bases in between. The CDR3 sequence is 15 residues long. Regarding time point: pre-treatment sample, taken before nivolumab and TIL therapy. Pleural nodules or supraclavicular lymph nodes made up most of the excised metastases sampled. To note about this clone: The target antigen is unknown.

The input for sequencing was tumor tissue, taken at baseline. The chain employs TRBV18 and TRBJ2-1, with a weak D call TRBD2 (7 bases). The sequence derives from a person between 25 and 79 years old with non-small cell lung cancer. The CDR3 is CASSPSGTSYNEQFF. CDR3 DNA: TGTGCCAGCTCACCAAGCGGGACAAGCTACAATGAGCAGTTCTTC.